One and the same sample provided the 27 T cell receptor beta chains below, sequenced in a study of T cell responses to AZD1222 COVID-19 vaccine. Using immunoSEQ multiplex PCR, the repertoire was profiled, and TCRdb retains in-frame clones only, with some absent. The table has 150,000 or so clones, around 87% seen once. The input for sequencing was peripheral blood, taken 28 days after the second AZD1222 dose. These receptors were taken from an adult who received the AZD1222 COVID-19 vaccine.

The rearrangement joins TRBV6-4 to TRBJ2-3; 7 bases are a match to TRBD2. The V gene's germline CDR1 is MRHNA and CDR2 SNTAGT. J lost 0 bases, V lost 2 bases, and 14 bases had no gene match. This CDR3 region has 19 residues. CDR3 region: CASSDRRPSGHTSTDTQYF. The DNA for the CDR3 is TGTGCCAGCAGTGACCGCCGTCCTAGCGGACATACTAGCACAGATACGCAGTATTTT.

This chain connects TRBV5-1 to TRBJ1-4, with 7 bases aligning to TRBD1. Trimming cost V 3 bases and J 0 bases; bases outside gene matches: 11. Germline V gene lookup returns CDR1 SGHRS and CDR2 YFSETQ. The CDR3 is 18 residues long. CDR3 in amino acids: CASSSRPTGVATNEKLFF. As DNA, the CDR3 is TGCGCCAGCAGCTCGAGGCCTACAGGGGTAGCAACTAATGAAAAACTGTTTTTT.

The chain has TRBV5-6 and TRBJ2-5, with TRBD1 identical over 7 bases. Trimming removed 5 bases from V and 9 bases from J; junction bases left unmatched: 13. Germline V gene data show CDR1 as SGHDT and CDR2 as YYEEEE. The CDR3 is made up of 14 amino acids. The CDR3 region is CASRTTGEVGAQYF. The CDR3 coding sequence is TGTGCCAGCAGAACAACAGGGGAAGTCGGGGCCCAGTACTTC.

This chain joins TRBV4-3 and TRBJ2-7, with D unclear. The germline V gene has CDR1 LGHNA and CDR2 YSLEER. Trimming removed 3 bases from V and 0 bases from J, with 12 bases in between. This CDR3 is built from 15 residues. The CDR3 coding sequence is TGCGCCAGCAGCCAGGGTTCGGGTTTCTCCTACGAGCAGTACTTC. Translation gives CASSQGSGFSYEQYF.

The V gene is TRBV13, the J gene TRBJ2-2, with D unresolved. CDR1 and CDR2 (germline): PRHDT, FYEKMQ (reference sequence). The CDR3 consists of 14 residues. Deletions cut 5 bases from V and 5 bases from J, with 12 bases between. This chain's CDR3 is CASSPPEATGELFF. CDR3 bases: TGTGCCAGCAGCCCCCCCGAAGCGACCGGGGAGCTGTTTTTT. The full variable domain, rest sourced from reference TRBV13 and TRBJ2-2, is AAGVIQSPRHLIKEKRETATLKCYPIPRHDTVYWYQQGPGQDPQFLISFYEKMQSDKGSIPDRFSAQQFSDYHSELNMSSLELGDSALYFCASSPPEATGELFFGEGSRLTVL.

The chain joins TRBV2 to TRBJ2-2, with D possibly being TRBD2 (5 bases). Looked up from germline, CDR1 is SNHLY and CDR2 is FYNNEI. V dropped 5 bases and J dropped 2 bases, with 9 bases sitting between them. The CDR3 has 14 residues. CDR3 protein: CASSNLANTGELFF. In DNA, the CDR3 is TGTGCCAGCAGTAATCTAGCAAACACCGGGGAGCTGTTTTTT.

This chain links TRBV2 with TRBJ2-1, with 12 bases aligning to TRBD2. CDR1 SNHLY and CDR2 FYNNEI come from the germline V gene. The CDR3 consists of 15 residues. Trimming removed 10 bases from V and 0 bases from J; junction bases left unmatched: 4. The CDR3 DNA follows: TGTGCCACCATGACTAGCGGGAGCTCCTACAATGAGCAGTTCTTC. This sequence encodes CATMTSGSSYNEQFF.

V usage is TRBV18 and J usage is TRBJ1-1; maybe TRBD1 (6 bases). Between the trimmed V and J ends, which lost 5 bases and 4 bases, there was a span of 17 bases. The CDR3 has 15 residues. The V gene's germline CDR1 is KGHSH and CDR2 LQKENI. This chain's CDR3 is CASSSQGGGSTEAFF. CDR3 DNA sequence: TGTGCCAGCTCATCACAGGGAGGGGGTTCCACTGAAGCTTTCTTT.

The chain links TRBV19 to TRBJ1-2, with 10 bases aligning to TRBD1. Losses at the gene ends were 7 bases for V and 7 bases for J; bases not matched to a gene: 15. The V gene's germline CDR1 is LNHDA and CDR2 SQIVND (reference sequence). This CDR3 is 16 amino acids long. This chain's CDR3 is CASTLTPGQGMGGYTF. CDR3 bases: TGTGCCAGTACCCTCACTCCGGGACAGGGGATGGGTGGCTACACCTTC.

This chain connects TRBV15 to TRBJ2-3; TRBD2 is a possible D gene (5 bases). Germline V gene lookup returns CDR1 LNHNV and CDR2 YYDKDF (reference sequence). The CDR3 length is 15 residues. V shed 0 bases and J shed 4 bases, with 11 bases lying between them. The CDR3 spells CATSRDQPRADTQYF. For the CDR3, the DNA is TGTGCCACCAGCAGAGATCAGCCGAGGGCAGATACGCAGTATTTT. Supplemented by reference TRBV15 and TRBJ2-3, the full variable domain reads DAMVIQNPRYQVTQFGKPVTLSCSQTLNHNVMYWYQQKSSQAPKLLFHYYDKDFNNEADTPDNFQSRRPNTSFCFLDIRSPGLGDTAMYLCATSRDQPRADTQYFGPGTRLTVL.

The chain joins TRBV2 to TRBJ2-2, with D perhaps matching TRBD2 (6 bases). V was clipped by 6 bases and J by 6 bases, with 14 bases between them. The CDR3 is made up of 14 amino acids. Germline CDR1 and CDR2: SNHLY and FYNNEI. Here the CDR3 DNA reads TGTGCCAGCAGGGGGGTCGGGAGCGCCGGGGAGCTGTTTTTT. Translation: CASRGVGSAGELFF. Complete variable domain (other parts from reference TRBV2 and TRBJ2-2): EPEVTQTPSHQVTQMGQEVILRCVPISNHLYFYWYRQILGQKVEFLVSFYNNEISEKSEIFDDQFSVERPDGSNFTLKIRSTKLEDSAMYFCASRGVGSAGELFFGEGSRLTVL.

In its sample, this clone was seen once. The CDR3 DNA reads TGTGCCAGCAGGGAGTTGACAGGGTACGAGCAGTACTTC. It translates to CASRELTGYEQYF. The V call is TRBV28, the J call TRBJ2-7; TRBD1 matches 7 bases. The CDR3 runs 13 residues. From germline, CDR1 is MDHEN and CDR2 SYDVKM. Losses at the gene ends were 6 bases for V and 4 bases for J; bases not matched to a gene: 6.

The V gene is TRBV5-1, the J gene TRBJ1-2; the D gene is possibly TRBD1 (5 bases). The CDR3 covers 15 residues. V lost 5 bases and J 6 bases, leaving 20 bases between the germline ends. Germline V gene sequence: CDR1 SGHRS, CDR2 YFSETQ. The CDR3 DNA is TGCGCCAGCAGTGCGGGCAGGGCTCTGTGGGATGGCTACACCTTC. Its protein is CASSAGRALWDGYTF.

The chain links TRBV7-9 to TRBJ2-5; no firm D call. CDR3 length equals 15 residues. Looked up from germline, CDR1 is SEHNR and CDR2 is FQNEAQ (reference sequence). Trimming took 4 bases from V and 5 from J, leaving 17 bases between them. The CDR3 loop is CASSWGLGSEETQYF. DNA for the CDR3: TGTGCCAGCAGCTGGGGATTGGGGTCCGAGGAGACCCAGTACTTC.

Comment on this clone: A junction end diverges from the germline sequence, so it may reflect a read error. This rearrangement joins TRBV7-9 to TRBJ2-7; 7 bases are shared with TRBD2. Germline CDR1 and CDR2: SEHNR and FQNEAQ (reference sequence). The length of the CDR3 is 13 residues. This chain's CDR3 is CARSFGGSFEQYF. CDR3 nucleotide sequence: TGTGCCAGGAGCTTCGGCGGGAGCTTCGAGCAGTACTTC.

The J gene is TRBJ2-7, the V gene TRBV7-2; possible D gene TRBD2, 5 bases. The CDR3 spans 15 residues. V dropped 5 bases and J dropped 4 bases, with 18 bases sitting between them. From germline, CDR1 is SGHTA and CDR2 FQGNSA. The CDR3 region is CASSLTPGIRYEQYF. CDR3 bases: TGTGCCAGCAGCCTGACACCGGGAATCAGGTACGAGCAGTACTTC. The variable domain in full, with the rest retrieved from reference TRBV7-2 and TRBJ2-7, is GAGVSQSPSNKVTEKGKDVELRCDPISGHTALYWYRQSLGQGLEFLIYFQGNSAPDKSGLPSDRFSAERTGGSVSTLTIQRTQQEDSAVYLCASSLTPGIRYEQYFGPGTRLTVT.

The V call is TRBV7-6, the J call TRBJ2-3; 8 bases are a match to TRBD2. The CDR3 length is 16 residues. V lost 3 bases, J lost 1 base, and 6 bases stayed unmatched. Germline CDR1 SGHVS, CDR2 FNYEAQ. CDR3 region: CASSLGSGGGTDTQYF. CDR3 nucleotide sequence: TGTGCCAGCAGCTTGGGCAGCGGGGGTGGCACAGATACGCAGTATTTT.

The chain is built from TRBV19 and TRBJ2-5; TRBD2 matches 9 bases. The CDR3 has 17 residues. Germline V gene lookup returns CDR1 LNHDA and CDR2 SQIVND (reference sequence). The V gene end was trimmed by 5 bases and the J gene end by 2 bases; junction bases not matched to a gene: 12. The CDR3 protein is CASSPHAGTSFQETQYF. The CDR3 coding sequence is TGTGCCAGTAGTCCCCACGCCGGGACTAGCTTTCAAGAGACCCAGTACTTC.

V usage is TRBV2 and J usage is TRBJ1-4; TRBD1 matches 7 bases. This CDR3 contains 13 residues. The germline V gene encodes CDR1 SNHLY and CDR2 FYNNEI. V gave up 7 bases and J gave up 3 bases; unmatched junction bases: 2. DNA of the CDR3: TGTGCCAGCAAGGGACAGCCTAATGAAAAACTGTTTTTT. It yields the protein CASKGQPNEKLFF.

The chain links TRBV6-1 to TRBJ1-2, with TRBD1 matching 7 bases. The germline CDR1 and CDR2 sequences are MNHNS and SASEGT. V gave up 3 bases and J gave up 5 bases; unmatched junction bases: 15. The CDR3 is 17 amino acids. CDR3 protein: CASSDSRDSSKGYGYTF. CDR3 in DNA: TGTGCCAGCAGTGACAGCCGGGACAGTTCTAAGGGGTATGGCTACACCTTC.

The chain carries TRBV20-1 and TRBJ2-4, with no clear D. Germline V gene lookup returns CDR1 DFQATT and CDR2 SNEGSKA (reference sequence). This CDR3 is built from 13 residues. V was cut by 3 bases and J by 8 bases, with 14 bases left in between. CDR3 in amino acids: CSASWAAGDIQYF. The CDR3 nucleotides read TGCAGTGCTAGTTGGGCTGCTGGAGACATTCAGTACTTC.

The chain uses TRBV2 and TRBJ2-7; D unresolved. Germline CDR1 SNHLY, CDR2 FYNNEI. With 7 bases removed from V and 5 bases from J, the gap between germline ends came to 9 bases. The CDR3 sequence is 11 residues long. The CDR3 coding sequence is TGTGCCAGCAAGACCGGGCACGAGCAGTACTTC. This encodes CASKTGHEQYF.

V gene TRBV4-1 combines with J gene TRBJ2-5; 10 nucleotides align to TRBD2. The CDR3 sequence is 17 residues long. Trimming cost V 2 bases and J 1 base; bases outside gene matches: 7. CDR1 and CDR2 from the germline V gene are MGHRA and YSYEKL. As DNA, the CDR3 is TGCGCCAGCAGCCAACCCGGCGGACTAGCGGTCCAAGAGACCCAGTACTTC. Translated, it gives CASSQPGGLAVQETQYF.

V usage is TRBV28 and J usage is TRBJ1-2; a weak D match, TRBD1 (5 bases). The CDR3 spans 14 residues. Germline CDR1 MDHEN, CDR2 SYDVKM. Trimming shortened V by 2 bases and J by 4 bases, and 11 bases separated the two germline ends. The DNA of the CDR3 is TGTGCCAGCAGTTTAGGGCAGGGCTTCTATGGCTACACCTTC. Translating it yields CASSLGQGFYGYTF.

This clone showed up just once. The gene calls are TRBV21-1 and TRBJ1-6. TRBV21-1 is assigned pseudogene status. The CDR3 has 18 amino acids. This CDR3 reads CASSKGPVPQAGDSPLHF. The CDR3 DNA reads as TGTGCCAGCAGCAAAGGTCCGGTACCTCAGGCAGGAGATTCACCCCTCCACTTT.

The chain uses TRBV12-3 or TRBV12-4 and TRBJ1-1; 9 bases are a match to TRBD1. J gave up 7 bases and V 7 bases, and 4 bases lay outside the gene matches. The CDR3 spans 12 residues. The CDR3 spells CASTNRGREAFF. The CDR3 nucleotides are TGTGCCAGCACCAACAGGGGGCGTGAAGCTTTCTTT.

The chain is built from TRBV5-5 and TRBJ2-7; 7 nucleotides match TRBD1. The V segment lost 4 bases and the J segment 3 bases; nucleotides outside the gene matches: 4. The CDR3 is made up of 13 amino acids. Germline V CDR1 and CDR2: SGHKS, YYEKEE (reference sequence). CDR3 sequence: CASSPTGIYEQYF. The CDR3 region has the DNA TGTGCCAGCAGCCCGACAGGGATCTACGAGCAGTACTTC.